The following is a TCR beta chain sequence with its context. A read error may account for a junction end that differs from germline. Germline V gene lookup returns CDR1 SGHDN and CDR2 FVKESK. The CDR3 has 15 amino acids. The data are from a study of molecular identifiers for immune sequencing clone quantification. Bulk TCR libraries were made with methods that had been previously described and with listed TCR primers. Each CDR3 protein gets one entry after TCRdb re-called the PCR reads with MiXCR. The sample includes about 640,000 distinct CDR3 sequences, just under 20% of them seen just once. This chain joins TRBV14 and TRBJ2-5, with D perhaps assigned TRBD1 or TRBD2 (5 bases each). Sequenced input: naive CD8+ T cells from blood, with Jurkat cell RNA spiked in. Subset: FACS-sorted CD8+CD4-CCR7+CD45RA+ naive T cells. The receptor comes from a human donor in good health. Some libraries in this study had Jurkat cell RNA spiked in. CDR3 region: CASSQRDQYQKTQYF. CDR3 sequence (DNA): TGTGCCAGCAGCCAACGGGACCAGTACCAAAAGACCCAGTACTTC.